The T cell receptor beta chain described here comes from a study of identifying expanded T cells in peripheral blood. Points from the study as a whole: Variance in clone template counts between approximately two-week samples significantly increased with total template count across all healthy donors. Over two and four weeks, about 15 and 18 clones changed, versus around 1.2 between replicates.

There are 14 residues in the CDR3. Germline assignment: CDR1 MDHEN and CDR2 SYDVKM. V was pared by 3 bases and J by 1 base, with 9 bases between. Profiled with immunoSEQ multiplex PCR; TCRdb holds only in-frame clones, not every one. This table has tens of thousands of clones, around 87% appearing once. Remarks on this clone: The antigen is undetermined.

Healthy donors had no documented immune events, such as infections, while sampled. The V call is TRBV28, the J call TRBJ2-5; D is ambiguous. This TCR derives from a person aged 18 to 70 in good health. Sequenced input: blood. CDR3 in amino acids: CASSFVAAQETQYF. The CDR3 nucleotides read TGTGCCAGCAGTTTCGTCGCAGCCCAAGAGACCCAGTACTTC.